The 12 T cell receptor beta chains given below trace back to one sample, sequenced in a study of cytomegalovirus exposure and HLA in healthy donors (dated by TCRdb to 2015 to 2018). Library generation was performed with the immunoSEQ multiplex PCR assay. For the multiplex PCR, a mixture combining 60 forward primers for TCR Vbeta segments and 13 reverse primers for TCR Jbeta segments was used. TCRdb re-hosts the immuneACCESS table, in-frame sequences only. Its copies lack some clones; in the studies checked, an unresolved V gene accounts for under half of them, and the cause for the rest is not known. For this sample the table gives 120,000 or so clones, of which roughly a tenth were detected only once. The top ten hold roughly 4.6% of the sample. Sequencing was done on a sample of PBMCs. The receptors stem from a woman younger than 30 in good health and CMV-seropositive.

This clone was recorded a few times. The chain joins TRBV2 to TRBJ2-7, with D perhaps matching TRBD1 (6 bases). The CDR3 is 14 amino acids. CDR1 is SNHLY and CDR2 is FYNNEI in the germline V gene. V dropped 5 bases and J dropped 0 bases, with 11 bases sitting between them. The CDR3 is CASSPRTASYEQYF. In DNA form, the CDR3 reads TGTGCCAGCAGTCCCAGGACAGCCTCCTACGAGCAGTACTTC.

This clone came up a few times. The rearrangement uses TRBV5-1 and TRBJ2-7; D is possibly TRBD2 (5 bases). This CDR3 has 13 residues. V was pared by 5 bases and J by 2 bases, with 11 bases between. Germline V lookup: CDR1 SGHRS, CDR2 YFSETQ. The CDR3 coding sequence is TGCGCCAGCAGAGTGGGAGAAGCCTACGAGCAGTACTTC. This sequence encodes CASRVGEAYEQYF.

In this sample, this clone turned up a few times. This chain links TRBV7-8 with TRBJ2-3; 7 nucleotides align to TRBD2. V trimming: 4 bases; J trimming: 3 bases; junction bases outside the gene matches: 7. The CDR3 is 15 amino acids. Germline V lookup: CDR1 SGHVS, CDR2 FQNEAQ. CDR3 nucleotides: TGTGCCAGCAGCTCGAGACTAGCTACGACAGATACGCAGTATTTT. Translated: CASSSRLATTDTQYF.

The chain couples TRBV7-9 to TRBJ2-3, with a tentative D call TRBD2 (6 bases). Germline V gene sequence: CDR1 SEHNR, CDR2 FQNEAQ (reference sequence). Trimming pared 3 bases from V and 4 bases from J, leaving 14 bases between. CDR3 size: 15 residues. The CDR3 DNA sequence: TGTGCCAGCAGCTTCGGGGGACCAGGCCCAGATACGCAGTATTTT. Translated, it gives CASSFGGPGPDTQYF.

V is TRBV6-5 and J is TRBJ2-2; D gene unclear. Trimming left V 2 bases short and J 7 bases short, with 8 bases between. The CDR3 has 13 amino acids. CDR1 and CDR2 from the germline V gene are MNHEY and SVGAGI. As DNA, the CDR3 is TGTGCCAGCAGTTACGTCGAGAACGGGGAGCTGTTTTTT. It yields the protein CASSYVENGELFF.

In this sample, this clone turned up a few times. This sequence joins TRBV5-1 and TRBJ2-7; TRBD2 might be the D (6 bases). Looked up from germline, CDR1 is SGHRS and CDR2 is YFSETQ. V gave up 7 bases and J gave up 0 bases, with 11 bases separating them. The CDR3 extends over 13 amino acids. The CDR3 sequence: CASRESDSYEQYF. CDR3 DNA sequence: TGCGCCAGCCGGGAGAGCGACTCCTACGAGCAGTACTTC.

This clone was seen a few times. V gene TRBV10-1 combines with J gene TRBJ2-1, with 7 bases aligning to TRBD2. V was pared by 3 bases and J by 8 bases, with 7 bases of the junction left unmatched. Germline V gene lookup returns CDR1 WNHNN and CDR2 SYGVQD (reference sequence). The CDR3 runs to 14 residues. The CDR3 nucleotides are TGCGCCAGCAGTGACGGCGGGAGTAGGTATGAGCAGTTCTTC. It yields the protein CASSDGGSRYEQFF.

V is TRBV5-1 and J is TRBJ2-1; 7 bases align to TRBD1. The V gene end was trimmed by 3 bases and the J gene end by 8 bases; junction bases not matched to a gene: 8. The V gene's germline CDR1 is SGHRS and CDR2 YFSETQ. The CDR3 runs 14 residues. Here the CDR3 DNA reads TGCGCCAGCAGCTCCACGACAGGGTTCGATGAGCAGTTCTTC. Residues: CASSSTTGFDEQFF.

This chain links TRBV6-5 with TRBJ2-1; possibly TRBD2 for D (5 bases). V lost 0 bases, J lost 9 bases, and 12 bases lay in between. The CDR3 spans 14 residues. CDR1 and CDR2 from the germline V gene are MNHEY and SVGAGI. In DNA form, the CDR3 reads TGTGCCAGCAGTTACTCGGGCTCGGGGAGTGAGCAGTTCTTC. Protein product: CASSYSGSGSEQFF.

This chain links TRBV5-1 with TRBJ1-4; perhaps TRBD1 as D (5 bases). This CDR3 is 16 amino acids long. Germline V gene sequence: CDR1 SGHRS, CDR2 YFSETQ. With 4 bases removed from V and 1 base from J, the gap between germline ends came to 14 bases. CDR3 amino acids: CASSRAPQGTNEKLFF. DNA of the CDR3: TGCGCCAGCAGCCGGGCTCCGCAGGGAACTAATGAAAAACTGTTTTTT.

The chain recombines TRBV19 with TRBJ1-1; D perhaps matches TRBD1 (5 bases). Germline values: CDR1 LNHDA, CDR2 SQIVND (reference sequence). This CDR3 is built from 14 residues. The V and J ends lost 4 bases and 4 bases respectively, with 13 bases between them. CDR3 sequence (DNA): TGTGCCAGTAGTACCCCGGGGGTGTTCACTGAAGCTTTCTTT. Encoded protein: CASSTPGVFTEAFF.

This clone was counted only a few times. This CDR3 is CASSPPEGTDPYEQYF. CDR3 sequence (DNA): TGTGCCAGCAGCCCCCCTGAAGGGACAGACCCCTACGAGCAGTACTTC. V usage is TRBV7-9 and J usage is TRBJ2-7, with 7 positions matching TRBD1. The CDR3 is 16 residues long. V shed 5 bases and J 2 bases; nucleotides not matched to a gene: 12. CDR1 is SEHNR, CDR2 FQNEAQ, per germline (reference sequence). Filled out from reference TRBV7-9 and TRBJ2-7, the complete variable domain reads DTGVSQNPRHKITKRGQNVTFRCDPISEHNRLYWYRQTLGQGPEFLTYFQNEAQLEKSRLLSDRFSAERPKGSFSTLEIQRTEQGDSAMYLCASSPPEGTDPYEQYFGPGTRLTVT.